This TCR beta chain was recorded in a study of T-cell reconstitution after alpha-beta-depleted transplantation in children. The study's findings and limits: Expanded clones from the graft, numbering several hundred, reportedly supplied alpha-beta T cells about two months after transplant.

Preparing the TCRbeta library involved the use of unique molecular identifiers. One entry per CDR3 protein, called by TCRdb with MiXCR from the PCR reads. Among a few hundred thousand distinct CDR3 sequences listed, around 27% were seen once. As regards this clonotype: Its antigen is not identified.

The germline V and J ends were trimmed by 10 bases and 4 bases, with 14 bases remaining between them. CDR3 length: 13 residues. CDR1 is SNHLY and CDR2 is FYNNEI in the germline V gene. The input for sequencing was PBMCs, taken before TCRalphabeta/CD19-depleted stem cell transplant. The chain is built from TRBV2 and TRBJ2-1, with D possibly being TRBD1 (5 bases). This TCR came from a boy younger than two with Wiskott-Aldrich syndrome, due to receive a stem cell transplant. CDR3 nucleotides: TGTGCCACCACAGGCTGGGCGTACAATGAGCAGTTCTTC. It translates to CATTGWAYNEQFF. Complete variable domain (other parts from reference TRBV2 and TRBJ2-1): EPEVTQTPSHQVTQMGQEVILRCVPISNHLYFYWYRQILGQKVEFLVSFYNNEISEKSEIFDDQFSVERPDGSNFTLKIRSTKLEDSAMYFCATTGWAYNEQFFGPGTRLTVL.